One sample yielded the 14 T cell receptor beta chains listed below, sequenced in a study of T cell responses to AZD1222 COVID-19 vaccine. This table comes from immunoSEQ multiplex PCR, and its TCRdb copy is limited to in-frame clones, with some not included. The sample shows more than 80,000 clones, approximately 90% of them seen only once. This sample comprised peripheral blood, obtained on day 0 of AZD1222 vaccination. Receptor source: an adult in good health.

J is TRBJ2-7 and V is TRBV6-5; 10 bases match TRBD2. Germline V lookup: CDR1 MNHEY, CDR2 SVGAGI. The CDR3 totals 14 residues. V was pared by 6 bases and J by 2 bases, with 4 bases of the junction left unmatched. The CDR3 nucleotides read TGTGCCAGCAGGCTAGGGACTAGCGCCTACGAGCAGTACTTC. This codes for CASRLGTSAYEQYF.

Remarks on this clone: Other DNA variants within this sample encode the same CDR3. The gene calls are TRBV2 and TRBJ1-6; 8 bases align to TRBD1. The CDR3 sequence is 15 residues long. Germline CDR1 is SNHLY and CDR2 is FYNNEI. V lost 5 bases and J lost 5; bases outside the gene matches: 5. The CDR3 DNA reads TGTGCCAGCAGTCGTGGACAGGGTGATAATTCACCCCTCCACTTT. It is translated as CASSRGQGDNSPLHF.

The chain recombines TRBV7-6 with TRBJ2-5; 8 bases are shared with TRBD2. Germline assignment: CDR1 SGHVS and CDR2 FNYEAQ. CDR3 length equals 15 residues. The V and J ends lost 2 bases and 3 bases, in that order; junction bases with no gene match: 5. CDR3 amino acids: CASSLLAGKKETQYF. CDR3 sequence (DNA): TGTGCCAGCAGCTTATTAGCGGGGAAAAAAGAGACCCAGTACTTC.

The V call is TRBV7-2, the J call TRBJ2-1; 10 bases fit TRBD2. The germline V gene has CDR1 SGHTA and CDR2 FQGNSA. The CDR3 sequence is 14 residues long. V was pared by 6 bases and J by 7 bases, with 6 bases of the junction left unmatched. CDR3 residues: CASRPGLATNEQFF. DNA of the CDR3: TGTGCCAGCAGGCCGGGACTAGCGACGAATGAGCAGTTCTTC.

This rearrangement joins TRBV7-2 to TRBJ1-4; 12 nucleotides match TRBD1. The CDR3 sequence is 16 residues long. Germline V gene sequence: CDR1 SGHTA, CDR2 FQGNSA. The V gene end was trimmed by 6 bases and the J gene end by 5 bases; junction bases not matched to a gene: 7. This CDR3 is CASRGTGGVLNEKLFF. For the CDR3, the DNA is TGTGCCAGCAGAGGGACAGGGGGCGTCCTGAATGAAAAACTGTTTTTT.

The genes are TRBV7-2 and TRBJ1-6; 8 bases agree with TRBD1. V lost 1 base and J lost 9; bases outside the gene matches: 2. In germline, CDR1 is SGHTA, CDR2 FQGNSA. The CDR3 totals 14 residues. CDR3 amino acids: CASSLGDRLSPLHF. For the CDR3, the DNA is TGTGCCAGCAGCTTAGGGGACAGGCTTTCACCCCTCCACTTT.

The rearrangement joins TRBV7-2 to TRBJ2-1; tentatively, D is TRBD1 or TRBD2 (5 bases each). Germline V gene lookup returns CDR1 SGHTA and CDR2 FQGNSA. The CDR3 spans 16 residues. The ends were cut back, 8 bases at V and 0 bases at J, with 17 bases in the middle. CDR3 nucleotides: TGTGCCAGCTCAGAAGGGACGGCGAGCTCCTACAATGAGCAGTTCTTC. Translated, it gives CASSEGTASSYNEQFF.

The chain links TRBV14 to TRBJ1-4; D ambiguous. This CDR3 comprises 13 residues. Germline V CDR1 and CDR2: SGHDN, FVKESK. V was shortened by 4 bases and J by 12 bases, with 15 bases between the two germline ends. CDR3 bases: TGTGCCAGCAGCCTCGGACCTGTGCCGGAACTGTTTTTT. The encoded protein is CASSLGPVPELFF.

This clone was seen a handful of times. This chain joins TRBV28 and TRBJ2-7, with 7 bases that match TRBD1. Germline CDR1 reads MDHEN; CDR2 reads SYDVKM. V was pared by 7 bases and J by 6 bases, with 9 bases of the junction left unmatched. CDR3 length: 13 residues. This chain's CDR3 is CASTTGNGREQYF. CDR3 coding DNA: TGTGCCAGCACGACAGGGAATGGGCGCGAGCAGTACTTC.

The chain employs TRBV4-2 and TRBJ2-2, with D perhaps TRBD2 (6 bases). V was cut by 4 bases and J by 4 bases, with 13 bases left in between. Germline V gives CDR1 LGHNA, CDR2 YNFKEQ. The CDR3 sequence is 15 residues long. The CDR3 DNA is TGTGCCAGCAGCCTTTCTGAGGAGGGCACCGGGGAGCTGTTTTTT. It translates to CASSLSEEGTGELFF.

The chain couples TRBV20-1 to TRBJ2-7; no clear D gene. Germline CDR1 DFQATT, CDR2 SNEGSKA (reference sequence). V was cut by 5 bases and J by 5 bases, with 13 bases left in between. The CDR3 length is 12 residues. CDR3 loop: CSAGEGRDEQYF. DNA for the CDR3: TGCAGTGCTGGTGAAGGTCGGGACGAGCAGTACTTC.

The CDR3 reads CASSSGYYTEAFF. DNA of the CDR3: TGTGCCAGCAGCTCAGGGTACTACACTGAAGCTTTCTTT. V and J are TRBV3-1 (or the pseudogene TRBV3-2) and TRBJ1-1; D is possibly TRBD1 (5 bases). The CDR3 extends over 13 amino acids. The V and J ends lost 5 bases and 3 bases respectively, with 10 bases between them. Germline lookup yields CDR1 LGHDT and CDR2 YNNKEL (reference sequence).

The rearrangement links TRBV19 to TRBJ2-1, with 10 bases matching TRBD1. V lost 8 bases, J lost 2 bases, and 6 bases stayed unmatched. Germline V gives CDR1 LNHDA, CDR2 SQIVND (reference sequence). The CDR3 sequence is 15 residues long. The CDR3 DNA is TGTGCCAGTGCCCGAGGACAGGGGGCCTACAATGAGCAGTTCTTC. This translates into CASARGQGAYNEQFF.

This sequence joins TRBV25-1 and TRBJ1-1; D uncertain. Per the germline V gene, CDR1 is MGHDK and CDR2 is SYGVNS. V lost 2 bases and J 8 bases, leaving 12 bases between the germline ends. The CDR3 contains 13 residues. CDR3 bases: TGTGCCAGCAGTGAAGTAAAGAGTACCGAAGCTTTCTTT. Translating it yields CASSEVKSTEAFF.